The T cell receptor beta chain under discussion was sequenced for a study of T-cell memory formation after mild COVID-19. TCRdb re-derived calls from the 5' RACE reads in MiXCR, one entry per CDR3 protein. The data hold some 490,000 distinct CDR3 sequences, with over 15% observed a single time. Germline CDR1 is KGHSH and CDR2 is LQKENI. This CDR3 has 16 amino acids. V lost 3 bases, J lost 1 base, and 8 bases stayed unmatched. Sequencing was performed on PBMCs or a T cell subset sorted from them (not recorded which). The V gene is TRBV18, the J gene TRBJ2-7; the match to TRBD1 covers 8 bases. The TCR originated in an adult woman who had mild COVID-19 (a few samples of this study predate the infection). Cell type and time point are not known. The CDR3 here is CASSPNGQGRSYEQYF. The CDR3 DNA reads TGTGCCAGCTCACCGAACGGACAGGGTAGGTCCTACGAGCAGTACTTC.